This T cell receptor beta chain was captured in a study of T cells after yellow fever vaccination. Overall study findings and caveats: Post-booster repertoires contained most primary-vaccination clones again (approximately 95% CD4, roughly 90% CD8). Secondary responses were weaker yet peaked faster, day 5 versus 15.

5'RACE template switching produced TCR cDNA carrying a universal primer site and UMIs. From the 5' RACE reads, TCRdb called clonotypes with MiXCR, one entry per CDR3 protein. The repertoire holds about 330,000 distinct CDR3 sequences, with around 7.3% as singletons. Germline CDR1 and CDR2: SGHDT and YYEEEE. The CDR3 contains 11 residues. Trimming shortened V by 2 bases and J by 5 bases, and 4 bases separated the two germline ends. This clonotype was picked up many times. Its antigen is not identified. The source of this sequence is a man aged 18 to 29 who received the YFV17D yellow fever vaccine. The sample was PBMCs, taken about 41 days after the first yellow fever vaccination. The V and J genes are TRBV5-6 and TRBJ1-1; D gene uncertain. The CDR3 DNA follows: TGTGCCAGCAGCTTCGAGACTGAAGCTTTCTTT. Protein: CASSFETEAFF.